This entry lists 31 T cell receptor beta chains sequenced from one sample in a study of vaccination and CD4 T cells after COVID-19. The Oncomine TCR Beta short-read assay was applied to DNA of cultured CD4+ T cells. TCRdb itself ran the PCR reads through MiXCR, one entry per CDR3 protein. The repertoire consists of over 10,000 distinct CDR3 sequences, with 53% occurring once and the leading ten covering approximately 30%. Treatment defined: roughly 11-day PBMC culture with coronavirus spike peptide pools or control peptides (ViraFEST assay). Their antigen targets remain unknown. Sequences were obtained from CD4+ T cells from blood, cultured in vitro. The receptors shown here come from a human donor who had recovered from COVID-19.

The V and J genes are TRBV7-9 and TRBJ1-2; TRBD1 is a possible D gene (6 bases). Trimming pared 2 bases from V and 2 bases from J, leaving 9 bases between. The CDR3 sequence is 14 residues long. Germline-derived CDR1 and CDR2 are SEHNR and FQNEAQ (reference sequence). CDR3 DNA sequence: TGTGCCAGCAGCTTAACAGGGCTGAACTATGGCTACACCTTC. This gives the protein CASSLTGLNYGYTF.

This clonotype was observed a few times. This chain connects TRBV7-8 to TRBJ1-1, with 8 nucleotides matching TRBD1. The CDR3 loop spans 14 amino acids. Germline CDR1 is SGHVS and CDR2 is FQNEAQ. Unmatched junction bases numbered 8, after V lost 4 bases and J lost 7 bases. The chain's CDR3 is CASSSQRTGFEAFF. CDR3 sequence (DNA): TGTGCCAGCAGCTCCCAAAGGACAGGGTTTGAAGCTTTCTTT. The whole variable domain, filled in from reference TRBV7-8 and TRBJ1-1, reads GAGVSQSPRYKVAKRGQDVALRCDPISGHVSLFWYQQALGQGPEFLTYFQNEAQLDKSGLPSDRFFAERPEGSVSTLKIQRTQQEDSAVYLCASSSQRTGFEAFFGQGTRLTVV.

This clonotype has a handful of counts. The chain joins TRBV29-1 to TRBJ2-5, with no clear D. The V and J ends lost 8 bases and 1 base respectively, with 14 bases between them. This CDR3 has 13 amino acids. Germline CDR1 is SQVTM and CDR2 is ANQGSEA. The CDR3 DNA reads TGCAGCTTCGATCCCCCGTCCCAAGAGACCCAGTACTTC. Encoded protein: CSFDPPSQETQYF.

CDR3 DNA: TGTGCCAGCAGTTCACTATGGGACAGCGGGGCCAAAAACATTCAGTACTTC. Amino acids: CASSSLWDSGAKNIQYF. The chain recombines TRBV27 with TRBJ2-4, with a possible D match to TRBD1 (7 bases). Germline CDR1 is MNHEY and CDR2 is SMNVEV (reference sequence). The CDR3 has 17 amino acids. V was cut by 4 bases and J by 1 base, with 17 bases left in between.

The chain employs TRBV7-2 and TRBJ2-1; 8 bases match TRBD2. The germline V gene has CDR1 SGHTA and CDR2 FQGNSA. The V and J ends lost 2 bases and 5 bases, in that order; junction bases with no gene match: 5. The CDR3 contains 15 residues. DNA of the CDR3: TGTGCCAGCAGCTTATTGGCGGGGGGCAACAATGAGCAGTTCTTC. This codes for CASSLLAGGNNEQFF.

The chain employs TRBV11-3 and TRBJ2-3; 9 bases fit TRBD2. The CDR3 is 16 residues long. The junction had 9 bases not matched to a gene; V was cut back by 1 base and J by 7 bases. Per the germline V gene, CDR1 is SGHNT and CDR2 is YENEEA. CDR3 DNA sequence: TGTGCCAGCAGCTTAGCGTTTAGCGGGAGTCCGAATACGCAGTATTTT. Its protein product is CASSLAFSGSPNTQYF. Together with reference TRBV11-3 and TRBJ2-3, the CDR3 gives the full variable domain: EAGVVQSPRYKIIEKKQPVAFWCNPISGHNTLYWYLQNLGQGPELLIRYENEEAVDDSQLPKDRFSAERLKGVDSTLKIQPAELGDSAVYLCASSLAFSGSPNTQYFGPGTRLTVL.

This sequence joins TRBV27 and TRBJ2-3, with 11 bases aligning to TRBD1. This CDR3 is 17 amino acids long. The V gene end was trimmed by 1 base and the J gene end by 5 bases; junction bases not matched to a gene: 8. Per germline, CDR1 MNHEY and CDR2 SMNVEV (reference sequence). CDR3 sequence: CASSLYARTGGRDTQYF. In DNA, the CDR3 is TGTGCCAGCAGTTTATATGCAAGGACAGGGGGCCGAGATACGCAGTATTTT.

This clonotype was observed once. The CDR3 coding sequence is TGCAGTGCTAGTGGGTTTAGACTAGCGGGGGGCGGGGAGACCCAGTACTTC. It yields the protein CSASGFRLAGGGETQYF. The chain couples TRBV20-1 to TRBJ2-5; 13 bases fit TRBD2. The ends lost 3 bases at V and 5 bases at J; junction bases unmatched: 12. The CDR3 sequence is 17 residues long. The V gene's germline CDR1 is DFQATT and CDR2 SNEGSKA (reference sequence).

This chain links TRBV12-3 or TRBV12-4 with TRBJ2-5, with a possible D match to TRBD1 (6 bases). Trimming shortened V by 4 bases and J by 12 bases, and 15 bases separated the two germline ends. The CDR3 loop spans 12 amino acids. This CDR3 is CASSSEGTTEYF. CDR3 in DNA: TGTGCCAGCAGTTCCGAGGGGACAACTGAGTACTTC.

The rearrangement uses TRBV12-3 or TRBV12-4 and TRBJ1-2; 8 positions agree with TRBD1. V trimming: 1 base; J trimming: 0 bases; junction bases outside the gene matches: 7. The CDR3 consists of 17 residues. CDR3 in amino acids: CASSLVVGQGPNYGYTF. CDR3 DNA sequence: TGTGCCAGCAGTTTAGTCGTTGGACAGGGCCCTAACTATGGCTACACCTTC.

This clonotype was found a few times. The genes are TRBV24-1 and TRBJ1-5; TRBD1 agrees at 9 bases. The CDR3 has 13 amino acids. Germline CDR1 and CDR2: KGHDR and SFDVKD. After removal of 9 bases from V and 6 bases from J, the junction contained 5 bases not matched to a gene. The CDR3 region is CATSDRGGQPQHF. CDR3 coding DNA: TGTGCCACCTCGGACAGGGGCGGTCAGCCCCAGCATTTT.

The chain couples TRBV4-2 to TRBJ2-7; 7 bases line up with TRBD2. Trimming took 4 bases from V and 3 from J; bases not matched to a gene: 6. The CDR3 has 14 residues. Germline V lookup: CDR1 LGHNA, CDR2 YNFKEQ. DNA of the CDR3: TGTGCCAGCAGCCCACGCGGGGGAATCTACGAGCAGTACTTC. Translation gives CASSPRGGIYEQYF.

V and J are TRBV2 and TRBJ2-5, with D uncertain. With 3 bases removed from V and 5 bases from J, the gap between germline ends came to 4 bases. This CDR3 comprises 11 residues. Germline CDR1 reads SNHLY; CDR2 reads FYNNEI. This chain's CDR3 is CASSEVETQYF. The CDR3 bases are TGTGCCAGCAGTGAGGTGGAGACCCAGTACTTC.

The CDR3 DNA reads TGCAGTGCTGCGGACCTCACAGATACGCAGTATTTT. It translates to CSAADLTDTQYF. This sequence joins TRBV20-1 and TRBJ2-3; D uncertain. V was shortened by 5 bases and J by 2 bases, with 8 bases between the two germline ends. The germline V gene has CDR1 DFQATT and CDR2 SNEGSKA (reference sequence). The CDR3 runs to 12 residues.

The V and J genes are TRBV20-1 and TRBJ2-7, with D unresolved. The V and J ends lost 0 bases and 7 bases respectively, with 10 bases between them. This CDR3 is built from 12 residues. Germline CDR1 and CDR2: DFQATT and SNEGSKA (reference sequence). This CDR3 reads CSARDPDREQYF. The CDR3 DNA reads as TGCAGTGCTAGAGATCCCGATAGGGAGCAGTACTTC.

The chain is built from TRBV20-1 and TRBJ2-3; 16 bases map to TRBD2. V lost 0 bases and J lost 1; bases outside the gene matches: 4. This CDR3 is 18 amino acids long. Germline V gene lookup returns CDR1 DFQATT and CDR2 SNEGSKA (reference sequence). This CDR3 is CSARDGTSGRAGTDTQYF. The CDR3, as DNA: TGCAGTGCTAGAGACGGGACTAGCGGGAGGGCCGGCACAGATACGCAGTATTTT.

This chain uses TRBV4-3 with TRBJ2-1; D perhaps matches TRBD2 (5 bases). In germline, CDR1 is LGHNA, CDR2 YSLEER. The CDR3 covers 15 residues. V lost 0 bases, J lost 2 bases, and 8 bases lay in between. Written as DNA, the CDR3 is TGCGCCAGCAGCCAAGAGAGGGAGACCTACAATGAGCAGTTCTTC. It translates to CASSQERETYNEQFF.

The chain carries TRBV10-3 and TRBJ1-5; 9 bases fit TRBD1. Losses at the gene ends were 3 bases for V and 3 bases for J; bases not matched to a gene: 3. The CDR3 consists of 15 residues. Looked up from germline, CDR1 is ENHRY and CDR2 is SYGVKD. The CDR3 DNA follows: TGTGCCATCAGTGAAGGACAGGGGAACAATCAGCCCCAGCATTTT. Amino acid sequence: CAISEGQGNNQPQHF.

CDR3 coding DNA: TGCAGTGCCCCTGCCAGCCAAGAGACCCAGTACTTC. Protein sequence: CSAPASQETQYF. The chain has TRBV20-1 and TRBJ2-5, with D unclear. The germline CDR1 and CDR2 sequences are DFQATT and SNEGSKA (reference sequence). V lost 6 bases, J lost 1 base, and 9 bases lay in between. The CDR3 runs 12 residues.

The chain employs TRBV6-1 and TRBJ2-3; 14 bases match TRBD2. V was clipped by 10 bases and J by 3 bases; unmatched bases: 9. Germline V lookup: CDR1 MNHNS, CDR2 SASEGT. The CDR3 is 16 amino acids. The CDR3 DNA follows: TGTGCCACAATGAGAGGGACTAGCGGGAGTACAGATACGCAGTATTTT. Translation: CATMRGTSGSTDTQYF.

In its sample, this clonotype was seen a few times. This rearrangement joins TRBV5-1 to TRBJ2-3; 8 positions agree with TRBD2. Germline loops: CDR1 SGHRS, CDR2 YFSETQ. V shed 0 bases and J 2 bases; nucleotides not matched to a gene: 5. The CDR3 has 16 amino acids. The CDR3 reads CASSLVLAGSTDTQYF. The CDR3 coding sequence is TGCGCCAGCAGCTTGGTGTTAGCGGGGTCCACAGATACGCAGTATTTT.

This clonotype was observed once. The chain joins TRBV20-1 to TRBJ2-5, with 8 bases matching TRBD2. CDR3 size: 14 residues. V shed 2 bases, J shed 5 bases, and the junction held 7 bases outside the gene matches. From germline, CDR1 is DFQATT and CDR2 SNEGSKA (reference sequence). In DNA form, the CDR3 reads TGCAGTGCTAGACACCGGGAGGGCCTGGAGACCCAGTACTTC. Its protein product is CSARHREGLETQYF.

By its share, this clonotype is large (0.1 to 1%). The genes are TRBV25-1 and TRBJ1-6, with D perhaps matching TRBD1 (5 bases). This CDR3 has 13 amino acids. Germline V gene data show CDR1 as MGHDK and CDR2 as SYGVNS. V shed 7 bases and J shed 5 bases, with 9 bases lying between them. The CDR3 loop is CASKMGDNSPLHF. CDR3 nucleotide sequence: TGTGCCAGCAAAATGGGGGATAATTCACCCCTCCACTTT. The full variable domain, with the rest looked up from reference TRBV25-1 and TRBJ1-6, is EADIYQTPRYLVIGTGKKITLECSQTMGHDKMYWYQQDPGMELHLIHYSYGVNSTEKGDLSSESTVSRIRTEHFPLTLESARPSHTSQYLCASKMGDNSPLHFGNGTRLTVT.

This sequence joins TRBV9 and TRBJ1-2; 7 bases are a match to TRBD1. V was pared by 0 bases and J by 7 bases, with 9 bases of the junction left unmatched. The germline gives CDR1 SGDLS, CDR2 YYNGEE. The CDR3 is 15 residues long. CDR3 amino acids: CASSVAGQGVTGYTF. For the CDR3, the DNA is TGTGCCAGCAGCGTAGCAGGTCAGGGGGTAACTGGCTACACCTTC.

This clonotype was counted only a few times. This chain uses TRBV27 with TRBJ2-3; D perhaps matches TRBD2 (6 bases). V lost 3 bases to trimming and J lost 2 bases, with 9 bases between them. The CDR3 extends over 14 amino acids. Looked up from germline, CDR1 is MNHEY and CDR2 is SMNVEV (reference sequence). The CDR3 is CASSFGGITDTQYF. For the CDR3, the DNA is TGTGCCAGCAGTTTTGGGGGGATCACAGATACGCAGTATTTT.

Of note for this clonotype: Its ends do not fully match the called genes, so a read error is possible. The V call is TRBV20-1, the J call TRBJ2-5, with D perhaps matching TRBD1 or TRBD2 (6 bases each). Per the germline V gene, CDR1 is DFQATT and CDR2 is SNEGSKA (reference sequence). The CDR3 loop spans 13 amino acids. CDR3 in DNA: TGCAGTGCTAGCTCGGGGGCCGGGGAGATCCAGTACTTC. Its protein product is CSASSGAGEIQYF.

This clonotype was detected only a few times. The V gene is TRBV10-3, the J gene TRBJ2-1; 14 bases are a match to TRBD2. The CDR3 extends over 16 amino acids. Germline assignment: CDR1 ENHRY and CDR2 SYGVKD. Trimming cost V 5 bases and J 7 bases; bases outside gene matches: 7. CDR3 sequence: CAISRLAGGPGNEQFF. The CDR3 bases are TGTGCCATCAGTCGACTAGCGGGAGGGCCGGGGAATGAGCAGTTCTTC.

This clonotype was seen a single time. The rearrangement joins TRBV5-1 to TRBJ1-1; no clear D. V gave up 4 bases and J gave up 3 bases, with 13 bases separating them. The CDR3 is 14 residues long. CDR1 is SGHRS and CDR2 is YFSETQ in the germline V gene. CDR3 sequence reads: CASSGNTRDTEAFF. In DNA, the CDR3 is TGCGCCAGCAGCGGAAATACTCGAGACACTGAAGCTTTCTTT.

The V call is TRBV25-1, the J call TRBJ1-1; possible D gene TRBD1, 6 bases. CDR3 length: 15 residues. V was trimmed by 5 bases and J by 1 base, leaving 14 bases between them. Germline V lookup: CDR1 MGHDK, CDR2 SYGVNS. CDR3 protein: CASSRGSRTNTEAFF. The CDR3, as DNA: TGTGCCAGCAGTAGGGGGAGTAGAACGAACACTGAAGCTTTCTTT.

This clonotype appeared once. The CDR3 region has the DNA TGTGCCAGCCGGAGGAGGGCCACAGATACGCAGTATTTT. As protein: CASRRRATDTQYF. The chain joins TRBV6-1 to TRBJ2-3; tentative D call: TRBD2 (6 bases). V was trimmed by 8 bases and J by 2 bases, leaving 11 bases between them. Germline values: CDR1 MNHNS, CDR2 SASEGT. This CDR3 contains 13 residues.

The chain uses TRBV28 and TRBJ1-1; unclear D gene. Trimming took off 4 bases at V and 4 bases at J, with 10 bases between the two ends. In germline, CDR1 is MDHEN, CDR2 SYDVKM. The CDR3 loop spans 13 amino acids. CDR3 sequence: CASSWALVTEAFF. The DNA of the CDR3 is TGTGCCAGCAGTTGGGCCCTGGTCACTGAAGCTTTCTTT.